The subject of this entry is one T cell receptor (beta chain). In the original workflow: Amplification of reference gene primers was used by the study to estimate nucleated cell counts. The protocol was immunoSEQ multiplex PCR, while the TCRdb copy is restricted to in-frame clones and leaves out a portion. The V and J calls and clone size come from that table; D and trimming were worked out from the DNA. In the table there are a few hundred thousand clones, roughly 90% of which are singletons. After removal of 0 bases from V and 2 bases from J, the junction contained 8 bases not matched to a gene. The CDR3 runs 17 residues. CDR1 and CDR2 from the germline V gene are LNHNV and YYDKDF (reference sequence). This specimen comes from a study of blood T cell repertoires in COVID-19. Study information: Samples came from the United States, Italy and Spain, spanning acute and convalescent COVID-19. PBMCs, B-cell-depleted T cells, or T cells were the source of the cDNA or gDNA that made up the material.

Sequenced input: peripheral blood. The rearrangement uses TRBV15 and TRBJ2-3; 7 positions match TRBD1. The sequence came from a middle-aged man with acute or convalescent COVID-19. The CDR3 sequence is CATSRDGTVSYTDTQYF. CDR3 nucleotides: TGTGCCACCAGCAGAGATGGGACAGTTTCCTACACAGATACGCAGTATTTT. Supplemented by reference TRBV15 and TRBJ2-3, the full variable domain reads DAMVIQNPRYQVTQFGKPVTLSCSQTLNHNVMYWYQQKSSQAPKLLFHYYDKDFNNEADTPDNFQSRRPNTSFCFLDIRSPGLGDTAMYLCATSRDGTVSYTDTQYFGPGTRLTVL.